The entry below describes one T cell receptor beta chain. This sample is part of a study of cytomegalovirus exposure and HLA in healthy donors. 60 Vbeta and 13 Jbeta primers were used in PCR. The data were produced by immunoSEQ multiplex PCR, yet TCRdb's version contains in-frame clones alone and is incomplete. The data hold approximately 210,000 clones, with over 70% observed a single time. The CDR3 spans 14 residues. CDR1 is SGHNT and CDR2 is YYREEE in the germline V gene (reference sequence). Trimming removed 0 bases from V and 1 base from J, with 6 bases in between. This TCR derives from a man under 40 in good health and CMV-seronegative. The specimen was PBMCs. The rearrangement uses TRBV5-4 and TRBJ2-3; unclear D gene. The CDR3 is CASSLESGTDTQYF. The CDR3 nucleotides read TGTGCCAGCAGCTTGGAGTCAGGCACAGATACGCAGTATTTT.